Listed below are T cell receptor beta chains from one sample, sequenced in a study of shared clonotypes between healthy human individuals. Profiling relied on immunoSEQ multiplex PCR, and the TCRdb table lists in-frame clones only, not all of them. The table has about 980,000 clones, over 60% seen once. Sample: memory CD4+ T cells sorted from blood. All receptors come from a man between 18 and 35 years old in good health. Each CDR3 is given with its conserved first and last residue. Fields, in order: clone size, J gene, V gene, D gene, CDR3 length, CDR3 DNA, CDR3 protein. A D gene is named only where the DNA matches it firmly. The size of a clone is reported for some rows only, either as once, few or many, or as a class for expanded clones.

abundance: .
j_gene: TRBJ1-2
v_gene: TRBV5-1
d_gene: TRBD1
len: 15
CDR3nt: TGCGCCAGCATCCCGGACAGGGGCGGAGGCTATGGCTACACCTTC
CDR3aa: CASIPDRGGGYGYTF

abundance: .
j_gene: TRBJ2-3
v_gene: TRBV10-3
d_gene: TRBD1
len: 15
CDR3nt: TGTGCCATCAGTGAATACGGACAGGGCACAGATACGCAGTATTTT
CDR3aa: CAISEYGQGTDTQYF

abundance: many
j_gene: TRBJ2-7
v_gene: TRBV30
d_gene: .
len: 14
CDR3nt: TGTGCCTGGAGTGGGGTTGGGTATGGATACGAGCAGTACTTC
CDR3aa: CAWSGVGYGYEQYF

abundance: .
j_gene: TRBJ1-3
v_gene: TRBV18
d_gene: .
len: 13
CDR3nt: TGTGCCAGCTCACCAAGGGACCTCGGAACCATATATTTT
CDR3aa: CASSPRDLGTIYF

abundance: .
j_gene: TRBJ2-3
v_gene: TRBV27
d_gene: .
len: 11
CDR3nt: TGTGCCAGCAGGAATAGAGATACGCAGTATTTT
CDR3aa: CASRNRDTQYF

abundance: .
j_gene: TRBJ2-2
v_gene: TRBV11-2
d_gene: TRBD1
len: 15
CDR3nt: TGTGCCAGCAGCTTGGGACAGGGGGCCTCCGGGGAGCTGTTTTTT
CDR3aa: CASSLGQGASGELFF

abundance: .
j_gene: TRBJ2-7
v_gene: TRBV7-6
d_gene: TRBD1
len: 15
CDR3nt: TGTGCCAGCAGCTTAGACACCGGGACAGGGGACGAGCAGTACTTC
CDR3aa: CASSLDTGTGDEQYF

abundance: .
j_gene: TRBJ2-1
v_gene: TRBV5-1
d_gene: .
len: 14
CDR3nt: TGCGCCAGCAGCTTGGGTCCGGGATACAATGAGCAGTTCTTC
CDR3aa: CASSLGPGYNEQFF

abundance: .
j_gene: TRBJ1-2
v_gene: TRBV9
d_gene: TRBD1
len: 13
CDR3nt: TGTGCCAGCAGCATCGGGACAGGCCATGGCTACACCTTC
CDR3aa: CASSIGTGHGYTF

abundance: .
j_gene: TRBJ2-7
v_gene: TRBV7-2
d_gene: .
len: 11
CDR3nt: TGTGCCAGCAGCCTAAAAGGAGAGCAGTACTTC
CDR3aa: CASSLKGEQYF

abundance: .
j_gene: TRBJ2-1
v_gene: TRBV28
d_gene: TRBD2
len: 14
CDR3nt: TGTGCCAGCAGAACTAGCGGGGGGGCTAATGAGCAGTTCTTC
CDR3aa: CASRTSGGANEQFF

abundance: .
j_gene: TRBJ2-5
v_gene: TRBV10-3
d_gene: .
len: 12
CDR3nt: TGTGCCATCAGTGAGTCGGCGGAGACCCAGTACTTC
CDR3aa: CAISESAETQYF

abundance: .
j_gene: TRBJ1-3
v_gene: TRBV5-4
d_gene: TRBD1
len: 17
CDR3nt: TGTGCCAGCAGCTTCTTCCCTGGACAGGGATCTGGAAACACCATATATTTT
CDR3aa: CASSFFPGQGSGNTIYF

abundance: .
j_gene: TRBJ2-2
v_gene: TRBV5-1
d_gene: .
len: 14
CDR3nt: TGCGCCAGCAGCCCGCGGCCTGGGAGCCGGGAGCTGTTTTTT
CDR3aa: CASSPRPGSRELFF

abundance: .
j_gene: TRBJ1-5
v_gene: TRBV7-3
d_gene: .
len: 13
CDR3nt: TGTGCCAGCAGCTTAACGGTCGGTCAGCCCCAGCATTTT
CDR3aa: CASSLTVGQPQHF

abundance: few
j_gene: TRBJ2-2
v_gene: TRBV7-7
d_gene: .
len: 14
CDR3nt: TGTGCTAGCAGCTCTCAATCGAACACCGGGGAGCTGTTTTTT
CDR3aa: CASSSQSNTGELFF

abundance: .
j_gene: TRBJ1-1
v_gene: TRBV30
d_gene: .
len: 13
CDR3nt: TGTGCCTGGGAAAACCAGGGAAGCACTGAAGCTTTCTTT
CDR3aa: CAWENQGSTEAFF

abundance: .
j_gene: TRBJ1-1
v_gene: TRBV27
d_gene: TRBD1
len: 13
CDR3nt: TGTGCCAGCAGTCTAGACAGGGTAGGTCGCACTTTCTTT
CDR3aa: CASSLDRVGRTFF

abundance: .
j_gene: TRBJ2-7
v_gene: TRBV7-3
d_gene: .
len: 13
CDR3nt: TGTGCCAGCAGCCTCGGTTTGGGCTACGAGCAGTACTTC
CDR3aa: CASSLGLGYEQYF

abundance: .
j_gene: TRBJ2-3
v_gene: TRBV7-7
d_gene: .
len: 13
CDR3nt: TGTGCTAGCAGCCGGGGGAGGTCAGATACGCAGTATTTT
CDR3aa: CASSRGRSDTQYF

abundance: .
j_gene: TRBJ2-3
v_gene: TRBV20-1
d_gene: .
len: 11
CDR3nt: TGCAGTGCTATGCATTCAGATACGCAGTATTTT
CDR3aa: CSAMHSDTQYF

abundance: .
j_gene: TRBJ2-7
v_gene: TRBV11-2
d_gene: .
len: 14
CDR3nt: TGTGCCAGCAGCTCCCTCGGGACACAGTACGAGCAGTACTTC
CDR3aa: CASSSLGTQYEQYF

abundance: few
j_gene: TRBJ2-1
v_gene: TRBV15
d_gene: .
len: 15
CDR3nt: TGTGCCACCAGCAGAGATTCAGGCAGCCTGGGTGAGCAGTTCTTC
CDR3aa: CATSRDSGSLGEQFF

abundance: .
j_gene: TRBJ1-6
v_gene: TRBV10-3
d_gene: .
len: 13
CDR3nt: TGTGCCATCAGGGAAACTTATAATTCACCCCTCCACTTT
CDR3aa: CAIRETYNSPLHF

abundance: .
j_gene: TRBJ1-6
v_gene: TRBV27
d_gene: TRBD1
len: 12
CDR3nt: TGTGCCAGCAGTCCGCGGACAGGACAGCTCCACTTT
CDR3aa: CASSPRTGQLHF

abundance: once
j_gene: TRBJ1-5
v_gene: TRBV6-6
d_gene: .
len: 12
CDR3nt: TGTGCCAGTGTGATACAGGGTCAGCCCCAGCATTTT
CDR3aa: CASVIQGQPQHF

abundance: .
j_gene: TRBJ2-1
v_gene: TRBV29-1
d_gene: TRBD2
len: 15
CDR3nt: TGCAGCGTTGGGACTAGCGGAAACGTGGGCAATGAGCAGTTCTTC
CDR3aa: CSVGTSGNVGNEQFF

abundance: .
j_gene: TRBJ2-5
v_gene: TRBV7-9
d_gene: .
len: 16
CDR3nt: TGTGCCAGCAGCTTAAATCCGGTAGCGGTCGTGGGGACCCAGTACTTC
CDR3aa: CASSLNPVAVVGTQYF

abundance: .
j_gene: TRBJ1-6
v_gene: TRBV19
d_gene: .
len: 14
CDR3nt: TGTGCCAGTAGTATGTCGAGGGAAATCGGACCCCTCCACTTT
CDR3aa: CASSMSREIGPLHF

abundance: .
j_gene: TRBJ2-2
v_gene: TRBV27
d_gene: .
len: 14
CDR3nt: TGTGCCAGCAGTCTAGATGGGGGGTCGGGGAAACTGTTTTTT
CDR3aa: CASSLDGGSGKLFF

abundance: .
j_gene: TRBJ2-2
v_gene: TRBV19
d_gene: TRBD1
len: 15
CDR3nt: TGTGCCAGTAGGGACCGGGACAGGGAGTTCGGGGAGCTGTTTTTT
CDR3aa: CASRDRDREFGELFF

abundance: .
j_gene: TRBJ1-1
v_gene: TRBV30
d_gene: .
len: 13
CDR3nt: TGTGCCTGGAGTGTTAGCCGGGGGACTGAAGCTTTCTTT
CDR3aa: CAWSVSRGTEAFF

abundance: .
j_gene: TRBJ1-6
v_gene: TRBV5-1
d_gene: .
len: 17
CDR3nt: TGCGCCAGCAGCTTGGCCGAGGGGAGCTCCTATAATTCACCCCTCCACTTT
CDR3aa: CASSLAEGSSYNSPLHF

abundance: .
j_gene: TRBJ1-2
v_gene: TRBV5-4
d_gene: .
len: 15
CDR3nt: TGTGCCAGCAGCTTGGCCGAAGGCGGCTTCTATGGCTACACCTTC
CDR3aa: CASSLAEGGFYGYTF

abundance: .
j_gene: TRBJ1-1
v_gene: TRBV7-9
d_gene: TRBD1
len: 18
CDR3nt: TGTGCCAGCAGCTTATGGGGACAGGTTAGAGGAAGGAACACTGAAGCTTTCTTT
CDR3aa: CASSLWGQVRGRNTEAFF

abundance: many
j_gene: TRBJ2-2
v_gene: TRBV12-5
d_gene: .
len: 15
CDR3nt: TGTGCTAGTGGTTTTGGGGTTCCGAACACCGGGGAGCTGTTTTTT
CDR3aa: CASGFGVPNTGELFF

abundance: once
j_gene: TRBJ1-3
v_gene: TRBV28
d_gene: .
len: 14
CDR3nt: TGTGCCAGCAGTTTCGGGGGGCGTGGAAACACCATATATTTT
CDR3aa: CASSFGGRGNTIYF

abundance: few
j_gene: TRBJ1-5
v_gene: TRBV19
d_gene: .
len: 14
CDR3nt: TGTGCCAGTAGTCTCGACTATCGGGGGCAGCCCCAGCATTTT
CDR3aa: CASSLDYRGQPQHF

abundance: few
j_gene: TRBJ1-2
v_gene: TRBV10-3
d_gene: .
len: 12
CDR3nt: TGTGCCATCAGTGTACAGGGTTCTGGCTACACCTTC
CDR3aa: CAISVQGSGYTF

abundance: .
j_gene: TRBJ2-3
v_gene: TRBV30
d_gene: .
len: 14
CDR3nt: TGTGCCTGGAGTGATGGGGGTAGCACAGATACGCAGTATTTT
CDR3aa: CAWSDGGSTDTQYF

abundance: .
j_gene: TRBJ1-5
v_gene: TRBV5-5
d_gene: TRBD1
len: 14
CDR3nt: TGTGCCAGCAGCTTAGGACAGGGGGACCGGCCCCAGCATTTT
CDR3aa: CASSLGQGDRPQHF

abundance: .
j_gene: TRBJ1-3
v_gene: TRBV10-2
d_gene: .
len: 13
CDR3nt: TGCGCCAGCAGTGACACAGCTGGAAACACCATATATTTT
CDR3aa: CASSDTAGNTIYF

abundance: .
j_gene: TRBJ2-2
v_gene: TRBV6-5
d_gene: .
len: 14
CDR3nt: TGTGCCAGCAGTTACGGGGGGACGGCCGGGGAGCTGTTTTTT
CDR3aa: CASSYGGTAGELFF

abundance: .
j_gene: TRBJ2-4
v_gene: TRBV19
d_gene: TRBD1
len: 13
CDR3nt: TGTGCCAGTAGCACCACAGGGGACCACATTCAGTACTTC
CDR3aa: CASSTTGDHIQYF

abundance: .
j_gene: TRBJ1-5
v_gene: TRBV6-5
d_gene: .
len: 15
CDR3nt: TGTGCCAGCAGTTACGGAGATTATAGCAATCAGCCCCAGCATTTT
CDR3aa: CASSYGDYSNQPQHF

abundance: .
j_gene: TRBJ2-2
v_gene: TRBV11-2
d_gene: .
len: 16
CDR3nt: TGTGCCAGCAGCTTCAGGGTACCCGACGGATCCGGGGAGCTGTTTTTT
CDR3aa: CASSFRVPDGSGELFF

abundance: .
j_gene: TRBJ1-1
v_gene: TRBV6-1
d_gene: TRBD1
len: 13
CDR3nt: TGTGCCAGCAGTGCGACAGGGGGGACTGAAGCTTTCTTT
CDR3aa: CASSATGGTEAFF

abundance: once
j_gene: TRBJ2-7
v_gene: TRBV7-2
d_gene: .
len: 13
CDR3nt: TGTGCCAGCAGCTTAAACGCAGGCGGCGAGCAGTACTTC
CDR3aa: CASSLNAGGEQYF

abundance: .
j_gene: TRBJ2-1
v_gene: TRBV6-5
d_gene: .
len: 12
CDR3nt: TGTGCCAGCAGTAGAGATCAAAGTGAGCAGTTCTTC
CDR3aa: CASSRDQSEQFF

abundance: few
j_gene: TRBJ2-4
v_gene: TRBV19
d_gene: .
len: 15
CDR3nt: TGTGCCAGTACCCGGGAGTACTCAGCCAAAAACATTCAGTACTTC
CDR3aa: CASTREYSAKNIQYF

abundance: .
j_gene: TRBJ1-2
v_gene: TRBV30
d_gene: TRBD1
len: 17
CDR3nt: TGTGCCTGGAGACGATCTATGGGGACAGGCCTTAACTATGGCTACACCTTC
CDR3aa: CAWRRSMGTGLNYGYTF

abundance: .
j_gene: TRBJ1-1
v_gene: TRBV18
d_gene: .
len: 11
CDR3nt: TGTGCCAGCTCACCATCTTCTGAAGCTTTCTTT
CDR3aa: CASSPSSEAFF

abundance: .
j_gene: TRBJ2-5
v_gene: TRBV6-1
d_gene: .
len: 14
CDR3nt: TGTGCCACCGACCGTGGAGGCCCTCAAGAGACCCAGTACTTC
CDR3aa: CATDRGGPQETQYF

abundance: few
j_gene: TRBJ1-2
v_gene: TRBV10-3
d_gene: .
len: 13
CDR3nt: TGTGCCATCAGTGAGGCCGATAACTATGGCTACACCTTC
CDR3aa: CAISEADNYGYTF

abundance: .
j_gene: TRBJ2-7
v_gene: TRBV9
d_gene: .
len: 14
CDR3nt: TGTGCCAGCAGCGTAGATCCTAGCTCCTACGAGCAGTACTTC
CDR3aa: CASSVDPSSYEQYF

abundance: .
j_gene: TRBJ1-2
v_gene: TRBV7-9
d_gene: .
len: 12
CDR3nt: TGTGCCAGCAGCTTCACCGGGTATGGCTACACCTTC
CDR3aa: CASSFTGYGYTF

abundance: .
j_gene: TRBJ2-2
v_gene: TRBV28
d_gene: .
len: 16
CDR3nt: TGTGCCAGCAGGTCCGCCGGGACGGTGAACACCGGGGAGCTGTTTTTT
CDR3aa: CASRSAGTVNTGELFF

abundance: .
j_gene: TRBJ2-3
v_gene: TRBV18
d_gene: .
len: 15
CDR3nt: TGTGCCAGCTCACCAGGCGCTAGCCCCCGGGATACGCAGTATTTT
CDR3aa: CASSPGASPRDTQYF

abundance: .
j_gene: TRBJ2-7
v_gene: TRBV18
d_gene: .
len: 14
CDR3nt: TGTGCCAGCTCACCCCGGGACCAGGTCGCCGAGCAGTACTTC
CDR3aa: CASSPRDQVAEQYF

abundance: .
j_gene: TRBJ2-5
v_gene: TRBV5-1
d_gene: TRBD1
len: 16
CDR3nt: TGCGCCAGCAGCCGTGCAGCCGGGACAGGGGAAGAGACCCAGTACTTC
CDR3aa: CASSRAAGTGEETQYF